The 7 T cell receptor beta chains listed next were all sequenced from one sample in a study of T cell responses to AZD1222 COVID-19 vaccine. Only in-frame clones appear in the TCRdb table, and some are missing; sequencing was by immunoSEQ multiplex PCR. Of over 150,000 clones listed, roughly 94% are singletons. The input for sequencing was peripheral blood, taken on day 0 of MenACWY control vaccination. These receptors all come from an adult in good health.

V and J are TRBV5-5 and TRBJ2-1, with 9 bases that match TRBD1. Germline CDR1 reads SGHKS; CDR2 reads YYEKEE (reference sequence). The J segment lost 4 bases and the V segment lost 5 bases, leaving 7 bases of the junction unmatched. This CDR3 has 15 amino acids. The CDR3 region is CASSGGQGRYNEQFF. The DNA for the CDR3 is TGTGCCAGCAGTGGAGGACAGGGGAGGTACAATGAGCAGTTCTTC.

The V call is TRBV7-3, the J call TRBJ1-1, with D unresolved. The CDR3 is 17 residues long. From germline, CDR1 is SGHTA and CDR2 FQGTGA. Trimming left V 2 bases short and J 3 bases short, with 19 bases between. The CDR3 sequence is CASSLVSTEDVHTEAFF. The CDR3 bases are TGTGCCAGCAGCTTAGTGTCAACAGAGGACGTGCACACTGAAGCTTTCTTT.

This chain uses TRBV24-1 with TRBJ1-2; tentatively, D is TRBD1 (5 bases). The CDR3 is 15 amino acids. CDR1 and CDR2 from the germline V gene are KGHDR and SFDVKD. V was shortened by 0 bases and J by 4 bases, with 11 bases between the two germline ends. The CDR3 spells CATSDLRGGSYGYTF. In nucleotides, the CDR3 is TGTGCCACCAGTGATTTGAGGGGAGGGTCCTATGGCTACACCTTC.

The V call is TRBV14, the J call TRBJ1-1, with D perhaps TRBD1 (5 bases). This CDR3 is built from 14 residues. From germline, CDR1 is SGHDN and CDR2 FVKESK. Trimming took off 4 bases at V and 1 base at J, with 10 bases between the two ends. CDR3 DNA sequence: TGTGCCAGCAGCCGAGGACAAAGGAACACTGAAGCTTTCTTT. It yields the protein CASSRGQRNTEAFF.

The chain combines TRBV30 with TRBJ1-4; no firm D call. CDR1 GTSNPN and CDR2 SVGIG come from the germline V gene (reference sequence). V dropped 2 bases and J dropped 0 bases, with 7 bases sitting between them. The length of the CDR3 is 14 residues. CDR3 bases: TGTGCCTGGAGTCGACGGACAACTAATGAAAAACTGTTTTTT. Translation gives CAWSRRTTNEKLFF. Complete variable domain (other parts from reference TRBV30 and TRBJ1-4): SQTIHQWPATLVQPVGSPLSLECTVEGTSNPNLYWYRQAAGRGLQLLFYSVGIGQISSEVPQNLSASRPQDRQFILSSKKLLLSDSGFYLCAWSRRTTNEKLFFGSGTQLSVL.

This chain uses TRBV5-1 with TRBJ1-3; D gene uncertain. V was cut by 0 bases and J by 4 bases, with 11 bases left in between. Germline CDR1 and CDR2: SGHRS and YFSETQ. This CDR3 is 15 amino acids long. The CDR3 loop reads CASSLGRGFGNTIYF. The CDR3 DNA reads TGCGCCAGCAGCTTGGGTCGGGGTTTCGGAAACACCATATATTTT.

The chain uses TRBV19 and TRBJ1-4; the D gene is possibly TRBD1 (6 bases). Between the trimmed V and J ends, which lost 5 bases and 2 bases, there was a span of 9 bases. Germline loops: CDR1 LNHDA, CDR2 SQIVND (reference sequence). The CDR3 consists of 14 residues. CDR3: CASSPTGTNEKLFF. Here the CDR3 DNA reads TGTGCCAGTAGTCCGACAGGCACTAATGAAAAACTGTTTTTT.